Sequencing of this T cell receptor (beta chain) was carried out in a study of metastatic and nonmetastatic thyroid tumors. Study background: Patients with malignant and benign thyroid disease provided blood and tumor or nodule tissue, whose repertoires were compared.

Treatment of any kind had been given to no patient before thyroid surgery. Via MiXCR, TCRdb re-called the PCR reads. The sample lists fewer than 30,000 clones, 15% to 20% occurring once. In germline, CDR1 is MRHNA, CDR2 SNTAGT. The CDR3 covers 13 residues. Deletions cut 2 bases from V and 6 bases from J, with 8 bases between. The receptor was isolated from a female donor with papillary thyroid cancer or a benign thyroid nodule (not recorded which). Some clones in this sample may be carry-over from other donors' samples. The sequencing sample was made of blood. The J gene is TRBJ2-1, the V gene TRBV6-4; no reliable D call. The CDR3 region is CASSDQGCNEQFF. The DNA of the CDR3 is TGTGCCAGCAGTGACCAAGGTTGCAATGAGCAGTTCTTC.